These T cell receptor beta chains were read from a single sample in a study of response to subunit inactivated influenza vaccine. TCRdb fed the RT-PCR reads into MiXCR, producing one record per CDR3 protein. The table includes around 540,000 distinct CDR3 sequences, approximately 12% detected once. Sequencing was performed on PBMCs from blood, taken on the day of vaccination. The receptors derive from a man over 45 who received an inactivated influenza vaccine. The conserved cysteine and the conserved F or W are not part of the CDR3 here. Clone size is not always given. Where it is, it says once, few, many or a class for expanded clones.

ASSLGSTSGLADTQY,TRBV11-3,few
ASSNPSGTVIGEQF,TRBV7-3,NA
ASSAEAQHEQF,TRBV6-4,NA
SALRRTPYEQY,TRBV20-1,NA
ASSLDMYEQY,TRBV7-2,many
SALLPSNYGYT,TRBV20-1,NA
ASSLGGAMGSYEQY,TRBV28,NA
ASSLGQGVYTEAF,TRBV5-1,NA
ASSQGMEGEQY,TRBV27,NA
ASSLATSGGRFYEQY,TRBV7-2,few
SARPFRTDTQY,TRBV20-1,NA
ASSPRQGAQETQY,TRBV7-2,NA
ASSPPSGGPSSYEQY,TRBV7-8,NA
SVRDTEQY,TRBV29-1,few